This TCR beta chain emerged from a study of T cells in tuberculosis (dated by TCRdb to the late 2010s). Study-level background: To characterize T cells specific for the mycobacterial lipid antigen glucose monomycolate (GMM), the study used CD1B tetramers together with high-throughput TCR immunosequencing. A South African clinical cohort compared IGRA-negative adolescents, IGRA-positive adolescents with latent tuberculosis and adults with active tuberculosis, approximately ten per group. Active tuberculosis patient PBMC were archived before or within 7 days of starting standard anti-tuberculosis treatment.

The investigation overall reported the following: Clinical samples were selected based on which cryopreserved specimens were available, and the active tuberculosis cases were adults whereas the controls were adolescents. An accuracy of approximately 90% (AUROC more than 0.8) was reached by a classifier using the diverse GMM-specific repertoire, compared with around 68% accuracy when GEM motif frequencies were used. Compared with IGRA-negative controls, TCR-alpha repertoires from active tuberculosis had smaller mean NN-distances to GMM-specific TCRs, which suggests clonal expansion of these TCRs. The smaller NN-distances in active tuberculosis patients were driven in part by shorter CDR3-alpha lengths, while the difference seen for TCR-beta was not statistically significant.

The time point tag for this specimen amounts to: new active TB diagnosis, blood taken before or within 7 days of starting treatment. Patients with active tuberculosis were defined as newly diagnosed, HIV-seronegative South African adults aged 18 years or older. Confirmation of active tuberculosis was based on positive sputum smear microscopy and/or a positive M. tuberculosis culture. Immunosequencing of unsorted cryopreserved PBMC covered, on average, around 100,000 T cells per clinical donor. In the case of this clone: Its recognized antigen is unknown. Per-base quality was not reported, and no clone a single base away is much larger than it.

TCR libraries were generated with the immunoSEQ multiplex PCR assay, using TCR-beta and/or TCR-alpha/delta assays for each sample. The amplified TCR libraries were sequenced using the Illumina high-throughput platform. The authors' pipeline ran thus. Clustering and dimensionality reduction relied on pairwise TCRdist distances among GMM-specific receptors from T cells that were either sorted ex vivo or expanded in vitro. Each clinical repertoire was scored by mean NN-distance, the average TCRdist to the nearest 10% of tetramer-positive reference sequences. GEM TCR motif frequency was calculated as the fraction of unique TCRs that matched known GEM sequences by V/J usage and CDR3 length. Active tuberculosis was classified by linear discriminant analysis with leave-one-out cross-validation, implemented in scikit-learn. TCRdb's version of the immuneACCESS table is confined to in-frame rearrangements and falls short of the full clone set. An unresolved V gene accounts for under half of the shortfall where checked; the remainder is of unknown origin. That table supplies the V and J calls and clone size; D and trimming were determined from the DNA. This sample gives fewer than 35,000 clones in total; around 88% of them show up just once. The ten most abundant clones make up about 5% of the sample.

The CDR3 runs 13 amino acids, cysteine and phenylalanine included. Only the CDR3 portion is preserved as DNA: 39 bases, with reading frame beginning at the first base. V is shortened by 2 bases, J by 1 base, and the region joining them spans 5 bases. CDR1 and CDR2, per the germline V gene, are MNHEY and SVGAGI. The specimen was PBMCs, collected at tuberculosis diagnosis. The sequence came from an adult with tuberculosis. The sequence links TRBV6-5 to TRBJ1-1; no D gene can be assigned with confidence. The CDR3 protein: CASSYGGNTEAFF. The nucleotide sequence reads as follows: TGTGCCAGCAGTTACGGCGGGAACACTGAAGCTTTCTTT.